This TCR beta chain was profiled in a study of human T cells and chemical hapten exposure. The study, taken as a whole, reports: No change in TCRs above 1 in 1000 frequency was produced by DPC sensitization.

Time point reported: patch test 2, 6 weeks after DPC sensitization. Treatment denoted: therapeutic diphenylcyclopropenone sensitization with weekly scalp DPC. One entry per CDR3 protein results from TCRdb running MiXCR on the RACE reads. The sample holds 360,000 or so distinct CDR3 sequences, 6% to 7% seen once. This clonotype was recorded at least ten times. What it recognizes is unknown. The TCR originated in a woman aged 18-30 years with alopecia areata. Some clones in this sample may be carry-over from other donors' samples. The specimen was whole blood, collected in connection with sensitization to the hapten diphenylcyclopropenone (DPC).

CDR3: CASLLPGNEKLFF. The CDR3 DNA follows: TGTGCCAGCCTTCTTCCGGGGAATGAAAAACTGTTTTTT. This chain links TRBV6-6 with TRBJ1-4; D is uncertain. The V gene lost 8 bases and the J gene lost 5 bases, with 12 bases spanning the gap. The CDR3 has 13 amino acids. Germline lookup yields CDR1 MNHNY and CDR2 SVGAGI (reference sequence).